This T cell receptor beta chain is drawn from a study of T cells in Graves' hyperthyroidism and ophthalmopathy. Study-wide results and caveats: The majority of expanded thyroid clonotypes above 0.001 also appeared in blood.

Remarks on this clonotype: Its specificity is unknown.

In germline, CDR1 is MNHEY, CDR2 SVGEGT. This CDR3 has 12 residues. Trimming removed 5 bases from V and 8 bases from J, with 10 bases in between. Researchers amplified the TCR beta CDR3 regions from RNA transcripts. First-round RT-PCR of the TCR CDR3 relied on the HTBI primer set. In TCRdb, the multiplex PCR reads were re-called with MiXCR into one record per CDR3 protein. Of a few hundred thousand distinct CDR3 sequences listed, roughly 15% are singletons. For Graves' hyperthyroidism to be stable, ophthalmopathy could not progress within 18 months. The source of the PBMCs was over 8.5 ml of fresh peripheral blood.

The TCR comes from a woman aged 18 to 35 with Graves' hyperthyroidism. The specimen sequenced was blood. The rearrangement uses TRBV6-2 or TRBV6-3 and TRBJ1-3; D is possibly TRBD1 (5 bases). CDR3 loop: CASSGTDDTIYF. Written as DNA, the CDR3 is TGTGCCAGCAGTGGGACCGACGACACCATATATTTT.